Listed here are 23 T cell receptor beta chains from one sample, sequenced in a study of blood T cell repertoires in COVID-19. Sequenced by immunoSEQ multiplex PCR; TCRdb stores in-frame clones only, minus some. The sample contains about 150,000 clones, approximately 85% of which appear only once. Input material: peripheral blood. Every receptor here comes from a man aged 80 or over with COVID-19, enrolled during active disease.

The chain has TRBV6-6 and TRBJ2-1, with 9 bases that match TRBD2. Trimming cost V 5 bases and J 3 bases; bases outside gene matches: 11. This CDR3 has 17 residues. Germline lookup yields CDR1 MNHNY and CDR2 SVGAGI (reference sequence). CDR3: CASSPQRGALIYNEQFF. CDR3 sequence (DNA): TGTGCCAGCAGTCCACAGCGGGGGGCGTTAATCTACAATGAGCAGTTCTTC.

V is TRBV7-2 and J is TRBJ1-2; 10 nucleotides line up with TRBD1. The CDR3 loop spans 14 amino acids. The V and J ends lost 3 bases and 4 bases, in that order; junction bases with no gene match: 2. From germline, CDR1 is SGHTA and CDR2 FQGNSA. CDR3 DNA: TGTGCCAGCAGCTTCGGGACAGGGGTCTATGGCTACACCTTC. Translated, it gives CASSFGTGVYGYTF.

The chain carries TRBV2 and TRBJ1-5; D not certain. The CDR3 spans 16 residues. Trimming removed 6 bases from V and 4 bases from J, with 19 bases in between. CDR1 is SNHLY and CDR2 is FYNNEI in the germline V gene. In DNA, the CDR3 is TGTGCCAGCAGCGGGAGCTTACAGAGTCTTAATCAGCCCCAGCATTTT. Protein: CASSGSLQSLNQPQHF.

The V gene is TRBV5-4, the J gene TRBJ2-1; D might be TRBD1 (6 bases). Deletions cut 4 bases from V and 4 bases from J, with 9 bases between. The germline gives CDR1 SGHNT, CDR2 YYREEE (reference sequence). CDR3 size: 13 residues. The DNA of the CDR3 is TGTGCCAGCAGCGGGGACATTTACAATGAGCAGTTCTTC. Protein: CASSGDIYNEQFF.

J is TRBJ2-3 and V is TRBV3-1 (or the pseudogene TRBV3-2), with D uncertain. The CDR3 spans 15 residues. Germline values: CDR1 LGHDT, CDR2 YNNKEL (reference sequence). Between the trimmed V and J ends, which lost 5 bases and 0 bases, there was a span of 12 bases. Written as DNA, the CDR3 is TGTGCCAGCAGCAGTACCTGGAGTAGCACAGATACGCAGTATTTT. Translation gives CASSSTWSSTDTQYF.

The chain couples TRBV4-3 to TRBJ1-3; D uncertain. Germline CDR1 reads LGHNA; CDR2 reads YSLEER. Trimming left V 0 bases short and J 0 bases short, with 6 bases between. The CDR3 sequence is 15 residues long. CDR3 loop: CASSQERSSGNTIYF. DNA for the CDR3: TGCGCCAGCAGCCAAGAAAGGAGCTCTGGAAACACCATATATTTT.

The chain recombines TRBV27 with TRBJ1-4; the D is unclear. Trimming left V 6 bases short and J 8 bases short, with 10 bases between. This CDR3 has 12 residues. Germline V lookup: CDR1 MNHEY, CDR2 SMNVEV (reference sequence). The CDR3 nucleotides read TGTGCCAGCAGATCGGTCTCCGAAAAACTGTTTTTT. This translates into CASRSVSEKLFF.

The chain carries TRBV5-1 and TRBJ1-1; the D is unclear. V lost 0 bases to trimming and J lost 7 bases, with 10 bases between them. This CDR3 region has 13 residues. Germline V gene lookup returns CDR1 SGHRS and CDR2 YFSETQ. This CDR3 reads CASSLAGWSEAFF. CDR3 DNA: TGCGCCAGCAGCTTGGCTGGATGGAGTGAAGCTTTCTTT.

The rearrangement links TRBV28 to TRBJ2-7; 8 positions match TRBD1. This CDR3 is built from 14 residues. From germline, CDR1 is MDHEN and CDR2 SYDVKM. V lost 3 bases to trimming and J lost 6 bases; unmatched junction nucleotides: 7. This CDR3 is CASSLAGGSGEQYF. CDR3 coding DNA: TGTGCCAGCAGTTTGGCAGGGGGCTCTGGCGAGCAGTACTTC.

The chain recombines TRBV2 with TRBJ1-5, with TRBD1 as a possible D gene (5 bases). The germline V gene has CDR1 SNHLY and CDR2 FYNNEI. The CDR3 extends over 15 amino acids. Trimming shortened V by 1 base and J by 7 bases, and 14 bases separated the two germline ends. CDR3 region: CASSEEKGSGQPQHF. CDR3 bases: TGTGCCAGCAGTGAAGAAAAGGGTTCAGGGCAGCCCCAGCATTTT.

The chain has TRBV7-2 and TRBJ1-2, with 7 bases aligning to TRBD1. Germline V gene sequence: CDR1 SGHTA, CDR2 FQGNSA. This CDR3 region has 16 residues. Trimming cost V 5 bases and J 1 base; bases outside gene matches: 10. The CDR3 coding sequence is TGTGCCAGCAGCCCCTCGCTAGGGGGCCTTAACTATGGCTACACCTTC. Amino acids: CASSPSLGGLNYGYTF.

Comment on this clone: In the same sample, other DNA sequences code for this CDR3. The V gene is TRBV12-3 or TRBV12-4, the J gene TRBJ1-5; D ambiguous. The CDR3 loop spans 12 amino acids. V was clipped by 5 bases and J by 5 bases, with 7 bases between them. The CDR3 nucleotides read TGTGCCAGCAGTCGTACAGATCAGCCCCAGCATTTT. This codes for CASSRTDQPQHF.

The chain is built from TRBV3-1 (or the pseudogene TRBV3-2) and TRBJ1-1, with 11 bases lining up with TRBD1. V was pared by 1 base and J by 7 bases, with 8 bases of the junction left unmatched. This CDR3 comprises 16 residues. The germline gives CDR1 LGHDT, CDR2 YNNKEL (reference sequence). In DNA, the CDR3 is TGTGCCAGCAGCCAAGGGGGGACAGGGGGAGTCTTTGAAGCTTTCTTT. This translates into CASSQGGTGGVFEAFF.

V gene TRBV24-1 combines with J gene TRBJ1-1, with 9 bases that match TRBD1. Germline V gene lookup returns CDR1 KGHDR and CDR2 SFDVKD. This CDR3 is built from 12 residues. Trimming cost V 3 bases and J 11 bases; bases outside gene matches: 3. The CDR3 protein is CATSDNRGQAFF. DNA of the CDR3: TGTGCCACCAGTGATAACAGGGGGCAGGCTTTCTTT.

CDR3 nucleotide sequence: TGTGCCAGCAGCAAGGGACTAGCGGGGGTATTTATGTTCACAGATACGCAGTATTTT. As protein: CASSKGLAGVFMFTDTQYF. The chain recombines TRBV21-1 with TRBJ2-3; TRBD2 reflects the table's D call only, with no check against the DNA. TRBV21-1 represents a pseudogene. The CDR3 is 19 amino acids.

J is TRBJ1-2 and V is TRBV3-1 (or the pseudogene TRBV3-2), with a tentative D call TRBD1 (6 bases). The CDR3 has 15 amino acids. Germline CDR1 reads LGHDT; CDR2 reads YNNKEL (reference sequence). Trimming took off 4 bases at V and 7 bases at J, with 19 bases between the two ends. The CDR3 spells CASSPSTQGHSGYTF. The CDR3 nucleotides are TGTGCCAGCAGCCCTTCGACGCAGGGGCATTCTGGCTACACCTTC.

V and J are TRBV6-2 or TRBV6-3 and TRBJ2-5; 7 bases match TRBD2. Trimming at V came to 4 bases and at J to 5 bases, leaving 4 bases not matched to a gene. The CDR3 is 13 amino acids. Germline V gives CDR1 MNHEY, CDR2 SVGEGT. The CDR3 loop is CASSWAGDETQYF. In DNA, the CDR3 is TGTGCCAGCAGTTGGGCGGGGGATGAGACCCAGTACTTC.

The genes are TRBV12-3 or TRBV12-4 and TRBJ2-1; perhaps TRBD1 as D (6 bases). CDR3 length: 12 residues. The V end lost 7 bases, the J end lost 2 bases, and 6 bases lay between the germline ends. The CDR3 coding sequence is TGTGCCAGCACAGGGGCCTACAATGAGCAGTTCTTC. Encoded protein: CASTGAYNEQFF.

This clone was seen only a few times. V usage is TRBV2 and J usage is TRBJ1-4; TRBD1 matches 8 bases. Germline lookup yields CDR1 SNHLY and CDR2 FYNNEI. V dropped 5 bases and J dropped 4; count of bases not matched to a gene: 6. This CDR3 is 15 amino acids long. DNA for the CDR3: TGTGCCAGCAGTCCGGGACAGGCTGTTAATGAAAAACTGTTTTTT. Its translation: CASSPGQAVNEKLFF.

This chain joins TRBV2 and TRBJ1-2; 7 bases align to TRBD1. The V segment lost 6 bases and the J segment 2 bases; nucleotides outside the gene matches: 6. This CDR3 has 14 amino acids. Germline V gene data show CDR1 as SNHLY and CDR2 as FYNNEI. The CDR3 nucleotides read TGTGCCAGCAGGCCGGGACAGACAAACTATGGCTACACCTTC. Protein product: CASRPGQTNYGYTF.

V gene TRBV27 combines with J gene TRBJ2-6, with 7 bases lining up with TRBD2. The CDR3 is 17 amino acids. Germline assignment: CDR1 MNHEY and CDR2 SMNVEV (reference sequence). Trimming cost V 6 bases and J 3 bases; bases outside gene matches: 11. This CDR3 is CASRGGEGRRGANVLTF. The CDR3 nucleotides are TGTGCCAGCAGGGGGGGGGAGGGGCGTCGTGGGGCCAACGTCCTGACTTTC.

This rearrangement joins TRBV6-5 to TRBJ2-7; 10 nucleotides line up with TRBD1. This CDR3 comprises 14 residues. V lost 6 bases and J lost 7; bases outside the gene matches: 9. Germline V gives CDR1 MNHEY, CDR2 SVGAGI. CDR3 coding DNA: TGTGCCAGCAGCCCCCTTGGGACAGGGGTTGAGCAGTACTTC. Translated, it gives CASSPLGTGVEQYF.

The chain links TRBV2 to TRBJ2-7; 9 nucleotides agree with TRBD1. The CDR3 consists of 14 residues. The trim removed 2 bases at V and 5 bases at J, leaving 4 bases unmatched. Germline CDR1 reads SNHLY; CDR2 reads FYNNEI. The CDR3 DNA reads TGTGCCAGCAGTGAAAGGACAGGGGCTGACGAGCAGTACTTC. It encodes CASSERTGADEQYF.